Listed here are 23 T cell receptor beta chains from one sample, sequenced in a study of T cells after posttransplantation cyclophosphamide. A marrow graft followed busulfan-fludarabine conditioning, with cyclophosphamide on days +3 and +4. Libraries were prepared by immunoSEQ multiplex PCR; TCRdb keeps only in-frame clonotypes and omits some of them. This sample shows about 5,400 clones and no singletons; more than 25% rests with the ten largest. Sequenced here: PBMCs, sampled 350 to 400 days after allogeneic stem cell transplant with posttransplant cyclophosphamide. The origin of the receptors is a male patient in his sixties who received an allogeneic stem cell transplant from a related donor, was CMV-positive, and had acute GVHD only. Some T cells may have originated in the graft donor.

This clone has at least ten counts. The rearrangement links TRBV2 to TRBJ1-5, with D unresolved. Trimming pared 4 bases from V and 4 bases from J, leaving 8 bases between. The CDR3 is 13 amino acids. Germline V CDR1 and CDR2: SNHLY, FYNNEI. CDR3 nucleotides: TGTGCCAGCAGTGTGGAGGAGAATCAGCCCCAGCATTTT. This sequence encodes CASSVEENQPQHF.

This clone was seen ten or more times. The J gene is TRBJ1-5, the V gene TRBV5-5; 9 bases agree with TRBD1. The J segment lost 0 bases and the V segment lost 4 bases, leaving 2 bases of the junction unmatched. CDR1 is SGHKS, CDR2 YYEKEE, per germline (reference sequence). The CDR3 has 15 amino acids. The CDR3 coding sequence is TGTGCCAGCAGCGGGACAGGGAATAGCAATCAGCCCCAGCATTTT. Its translation: CASSGTGNSNQPQHF.

Ten or more counts support this clone. The chain carries TRBV19 and TRBJ2-1, with TRBD1 matching over 8 bases. J was trimmed by 5 bases and V by 5 bases; bases with no gene match: 11. Germline V CDR1 and CDR2: LNHDA, SQIVND (reference sequence). This CDR3 comprises 16 residues. The DNA of the CDR3 is TGTGCCAGTAGTGCGAGACAGGGGCCCGGCGACAATGAGCAGTTCTTC. Translated, it gives CASSARQGPGDNEQFF.

By share, this clone ranks as medium-sized. V is TRBV6-1 and J is TRBJ2-2, with 7 positions matching TRBD1. The V gene end was trimmed by 11 bases and the J gene end by 5 bases; junction bases not matched to a gene: 8. The germline gives CDR1 MNHNS, CDR2 SASEGT. The length of the CDR3 is 13 residues. DNA for the CDR3: TGTGCCGGAGACAGGGTTGGGACCGGGGAGCTGTTTTTT. It yields the protein CAGDRVGTGELFF.

This clone was found many times. V usage is TRBV4-2 and J usage is TRBJ1-6; D is unclear. The CDR3 runs to 17 residues. V shed 0 bases and J shed 1 base, with 10 bases lying between them. In germline, CDR1 is LGHNA, CDR2 YNFKEQ. CDR3 sequence: CASSQESGWSYNSPLHF. As DNA, the CDR3 is TGTGCCAGCAGCCAAGAATCCGGTTGGTCCTATAATTCACCCCTCCACTTT.

This clone was seen repeatedly, ten times or more. The V and J genes are TRBV19 and TRBJ2-2; 8 positions agree with TRBD1. This CDR3 region has 16 residues. Germline-derived CDR1 and CDR2 are LNHDA and SQIVND (reference sequence). Unmatched junction bases numbered 6, after V lost 3 bases and J lost 3 bases. The CDR3 nucleotides read TGTGCCAGTAGTATTTTGGACAGGGTCGACACCGGGGAGCTGTTTTTT. Its protein product is CASSILDRVDTGELFF.

In this sample, this clone turned up many times. The chain is built from TRBV7-9 and TRBJ1-5; D is uncertain. The CDR3 sequence is 13 residues long. V was pared by 5 bases and J by 3 bases, with 8 bases between. Germline CDR1 SEHNR, CDR2 FQNEAQ (reference sequence). In DNA form, the CDR3 reads TGTGCCAGCAGCCTGGAGACCAATCAGCCCCAGCATTTT. Translated: CASSLETNQPQHF.

This clone was detected ten times or more. This sequence joins TRBV7-2 and TRBJ2-7, with 8 bases fitting TRBD2. The CDR3 contains 15 residues. Germline V gene data show CDR1 as SGHTA and CDR2 as FQGNSA. The V gene end was trimmed by 0 bases and the J gene end by 2 bases; junction bases not matched to a gene: 3. CDR3 DNA: TGTGCCAGCAGCTTAGCCCGGCGGGGGGCCTACGAGCAGTACTTC. It codes for CASSLARRGAYEQYF.

This clone occurred many times. The V and J genes are TRBV7-9 and TRBJ2-3; 9 bases are shared with TRBD2. From germline, CDR1 is SEHNR and CDR2 FQNEAQ (reference sequence). J was trimmed by 4 bases and V by 0 bases; bases with no gene match: 2. The CDR3 runs 15 residues. The CDR3 coding sequence is TGTGCCAGCAGCTTAGCACTAGCGGGTTCAGATACGCAGTATTTT. As protein: CASSLALAGSDTQYF.

This clone was detected only a few times. This chain links TRBV5-8 with TRBJ2-5; possible D gene TRBD1, 6 bases. The J call is doubtful: the DNA matches TRBJ2-7 better. Germline V gives CDR1 SGHTS, CDR2 YDEGEE. This CDR3 contains 14 residues. The DNA for the CDR3 is TGTGCCAGCAGCTTGGCTTTTGGCAGGGGCGAGCAGTACTTC. Protein product: CASSLAFGRGEQYF.

This clone was recorded many times. This chain uses TRBV30 with TRBJ1-2, with D perhaps TRBD1 (6 bases). The CDR3 is made up of 13 amino acids. Per germline, CDR1 GTSNPN and CDR2 SVGIG (reference sequence). The germline V and J ends were trimmed by 4 bases and 6 bases, with 15 bases remaining between them. The CDR3 loop reads CAWNTQGRNGYTF. CDR3 nucleotide sequence: TGTGCCTGGAACACCCAGGGGAGAAATGGCTACACCTTC.

At least ten counts were recorded for this clone. The chain employs TRBV2 and TRBJ2-7; D unclear. CDR1 is SNHLY and CDR2 is FYNNEI in the germline V gene. The CDR3 is 12 residues long. V was cut by 4 bases and J by 0 bases, with 4 bases left in between. CDR3 region: CASSVSSYEQYF. DNA of the CDR3: TGTGCCAGCAGTGTCAGCTCCTACGAGCAGTACTTC.

This clone occurred many times. The chain employs TRBV5-1 and TRBJ2-1; possible D gene TRBD2, 5 bases. The CDR3 sequence is 14 residues long. The germline V gene encodes CDR1 SGHRS and CDR2 YFSETQ. V was shortened by 4 bases and J by 5 bases, with 13 bases between the two germline ends. The CDR3 DNA is TGCGCCAGCAGCCGGACCGGGAACGACAATGAGCAGTTCTTC. It codes for CASSRTGNDNEQFF.

In this sample, this clone turned up many times. This rearrangement joins TRBV4-1 to TRBJ2-7; D not certain. The germline CDR1 and CDR2 sequences are MGHRA and YSYEKL. CDR3 length equals 11 residues. V dropped 6 bases and J dropped 12 bases, with 15 bases sitting between them. Here the CDR3 DNA reads TGCGCCAGCAGTAACTCGGAGAGGCTGTACTTC. This gives the protein CASSNSERLYF.

CDR3 loop: CSGELQETQYF. CDR3 sequence (DNA): TGCAGCGGAGAGTTACAAGAGACCCAGTACTTC. The chain links TRBV29-1 to TRBJ2-5, with D hard to call. This CDR3 has 11 amino acids. CDR1 is SQVTM and CDR2 is ANQGSEA in the germline V gene. V was trimmed by 7 bases and J by 2 bases, leaving 8 bases between them.

At least ten counts were recorded for this clone. CDR3: CASSLPGGNYGYTF. The DNA for the CDR3 is TGTGCCAGCAGCTTGCCCGGGGGAAACTATGGCTACACCTTC. The chain links TRBV5-8 to TRBJ1-2, with D possibly matching TRBD1 (5 bases). The V gene's germline CDR1 is SGHTS and CDR2 YDEGEE. Trimming removed 1 base from V and 2 bases from J, with 9 bases in between. The CDR3 extends over 14 amino acids.

This clone was seen at least ten times. J is TRBJ1-5 and V is TRBV15, with 7 bases fitting TRBD1. With V trimmed by 0 bases and J by 4 bases, 6 bases remained unmatched. CDR1 LNHNV and CDR2 YYDKDF come from the germline V gene (reference sequence). The CDR3 is made up of 16 amino acids. This CDR3 reads CATSRDLGTENQPQHF. As DNA, the CDR3 is TGTGCCACCAGCAGAGATCTAGGGACAGAAAATCAGCCCCAGCATTTT.

This clone was counted ten times or more. This chain joins TRBV6-1 and TRBJ2-3, with D possibly TRBD1 on 6 matching bases. Trimming took off 2 bases at V and 2 bases at J, with 11 bases between the two ends. The germline V gene has CDR1 MNHNS and CDR2 SASEGT. There are 15 residues in the CDR3. CDR3 protein: CASSELGAFTDTQYF. The CDR3 DNA is TGTGCCAGCAGTGAACTGGGGGCATTCACAGATACGCAGTATTTT.

Many counts were recorded for this clone. The gene calls are TRBV7-2 and TRBJ2-1, with 7 bases identical to TRBD2. CDR3 length equals 15 residues. Germline loops: CDR1 SGHTA, CDR2 FQGNSA. Losses at the gene ends were 5 bases for V and 2 bases for J; bases not matched to a gene: 6. This CDR3 is CASSRSGAPYNEQFF. In DNA, the CDR3 is TGTGCCAGCAGCCGCAGCGGGGCCCCCTACAATGAGCAGTTCTTC. Supplemented by reference TRBV7-2 and TRBJ2-1, the full variable domain reads GAGVSQSPSNKVTEKGKDVELRCDPISGHTALYWYRQSLGQGLEFLIYFQGNSAPDKSGLPSDRFSAERTGGSVSTLTIQRTQQEDSAVYLCASSRSGAPYNEQFFGPGTRLTVL.

This clone came up many times. The DNA of the CDR3 is TGTGCCAGCAGTTCCATAGCGGTCCTCTACAATGAGCAGTTCTTC. Translated: CASSSIAVLYNEQFF. This chain joins TRBV28 and TRBJ2-1; weak D call: TRBD2 (6 bases). The germline V gene encodes CDR1 MDHEN and CDR2 SYDVKM. CDR3 length: 15 residues. Trimming took off 4 bases at V and 3 bases at J, with 13 bases between the two ends.

At least ten counts were recorded for this clone. The gene calls are TRBV19 and TRBJ1-2; 7 bases align to TRBD1. J lost 6 bases, V lost 5 bases, and 18 bases had no gene match. The CDR3 consists of 17 residues. Germline CDR1 and CDR2: LNHDA and SQIVND (reference sequence). The CDR3 DNA is TGTGCCAGTAGTGGCCCACTCAGGACAGGCGGCGGTCATGGCTACACCTTC. Amino acid sequence: CASSGPLRTGGGHGYTF.

This clone was observed at least ten times. The chain uses TRBV7-6 and TRBJ1-3; D call uncertain. V dropped 3 bases and J dropped 4 bases, with 10 bases sitting between them. The CDR3 loop spans 14 amino acids. CDR1 is SGHVS, CDR2 FNYEAQ, per germline. The CDR3 sequence is CASSLGRGGNTIYF. The CDR3 DNA follows: TGTGCCAGCAGCTTGGGCCGGGGAGGAAACACCATATATTTT.

In its sample, this clone was seen many times. The chain combines TRBV15 with TRBJ1-5; tentative D call: TRBD1 (5 bases). The V and J ends lost 1 base and 4 bases respectively, with 8 bases between them. From germline, CDR1 is LNHNV and CDR2 YYDKDF (reference sequence). The CDR3 length is 14 residues. The DNA of the CDR3 is TGTGCCACCAGCAGAGGGGGGGGAAATCAGCCCCAGCATTTT. Its protein product is CATSRGGGNQPQHF.